This TCR beta chain is from a study of cytomegalovirus exposure and HLA in healthy donors. Overall study results and limits: A later analysis found most CMV-associated TCR beta chains apparently HLA-restricted. Analysis performed later found 15,000 or so TCR beta sequences associated with HLA alleles at 0.05 false discovery rate. Sequencing had likely introduced a cluster of highly shared sequence variants as an artifact.

This clone showed up just a few times. The antigen is unknown. Both 60 Vbeta primers and 13 Jbeta primers went into the PCR. The protocol was immunoSEQ multiplex PCR, while the TCRdb copy is restricted to in-frame clones and leaves out a portion. Seen here are 70,000 to 100,000 clones, 75% to 90% observed once, and the top ten hold less than 40%. Healthy bone marrow donors supplied every sample. Sequences were obtained from PBMCs. The receptor comes from a man aged 45-65 years in good health and CMV-seropositive.

The CDR3 sequence: CASSAHRGNEQFF. Here the CDR3 DNA reads TGTGCCAGCAGCGCCCACAGGGGGAATGAGCAGTTCTTC. V gene TRBV7-2 combines with J gene TRBJ2-1; 8 nucleotides line up with TRBD1. Germline trimming cut 5 bases from V and 7 bases from J; bases unmatched to any gene: 4. This CDR3 has 13 residues. CDR1 is SGHTA, CDR2 FQGNSA, per germline.